The 18 T cell receptor beta chains listed next were all sequenced from one sample in a study of T-cell memory formation after mild COVID-19. Each CDR3 protein gets one entry after TCRdb re-called the 5' RACE reads with MiXCR. The sample includes 100,000 or so distinct CDR3 sequences, approximately 10% of them seen just once. What was sequenced was PBMCs or a T cell subset sorted from them (not recorded which). Source of these receptors: a man between 18 and 29 years old who had mild COVID-19 (a few samples of this study predate the infection). Cell type and time point are not known.

This clonotype was observed at least ten times. The chain carries TRBV5-1 and TRBJ1-1; D gene ambiguous. The V end lost 2 bases, the J end lost 1 base, and 9 bases lay between the germline ends. The germline gives CDR1 SGHRS, CDR2 YFSETQ. This CDR3 comprises 14 residues. CDR3 in DNA: TGCGCCAGCAGCTTAGGAAACACGAACACTGAAGCTTTCTTT. It yields the protein CASSLGNTNTEAFF.

This clonotype was counted only a few times. The V call is TRBV10-2, the J call TRBJ1-5, with D possibly matching TRBD1 (5 bases). The CDR3 loop spans 13 amino acids. CDR1 is WSHSY and CDR2 is SAAADI in the germline V gene. Trimming cost V 8 bases and J 4 bases, with 12 bases left between them. CDR3 loop: CASGGGINQPQHF. Here the CDR3 DNA reads TGCGCCAGCGGGGGGGGGATAAATCAGCCCCAGCATTTT.

This clonotype was detected a few times. The chain employs TRBV6-5 and TRBJ2-7, with no clear D. Germline V CDR1 and CDR2: MNHEY, SVGAGI. V lost 2 bases, J lost 4 bases, and 6 bases lay in between. The CDR3 totals 12 residues. CDR3 bases: TGTGCCAGCAGTTACGATGGATACGAGCAGTACGTC. It encodes CASSYDGYEQYV.

The V call is TRBV29-1, the J call TRBJ2-3; unclear D gene. The CDR3 sequence is 9 residues long. V dropped 4 bases and J dropped 12 bases, with 8 bases sitting between them. Germline values: CDR1 SQVTM, CDR2 ANQGSEA. The CDR3 protein is CSVGNIQYF. The CDR3 coding sequence is TGCAGCGTTGGCAACATCCAGTATTTT.

The V and J genes are TRBV15 and TRBJ2-1; TRBD2 is a possible D gene (5 bases). V lost 0 bases and J 6 bases, leaving 12 bases between the germline ends. CDR1 is LNHNV, CDR2 YYDKDF, per germline (reference sequence). The CDR3 length is 15 residues. CDR3 residues: CATSRDRLGSNEQFF. CDR3 nucleotide sequence: TGTGCCACCAGCAGAGATCGGCTGGGGAGCAATGAGCAGTTCTTC. Filled out from reference TRBV15 and TRBJ2-1, the complete variable domain reads DAMVIQNPRYQVTQFGKPVTLSCSQTLNHNVMYWYQQKSSQAPKLLFHYYDKDFNNEADTPDNFQSRRPNTSFCFLDIRSPGLGDTAMYLCATSRDRLGSNEQFFGPGTRLTVL.

The chain carries TRBV7-9 and TRBJ2-3, with D perhaps matching TRBD1 or TRBD2 (6 bases each). The V gene's germline CDR1 is SEHNR and CDR2 FQNEAQ (reference sequence). This CDR3 is built from 16 residues. The V gene lost 5 bases and the J gene lost 0 bases, with 15 bases spanning the gap. In DNA form, the CDR3 reads TGTGCCAGCAGCCTAGGGGAAGGGGGGAGCACAGATACGCAGTATTTT. Protein product: CASSLGEGGSTDTQYF. The complete variable domain, with remaining parts taken from reference TRBV7-9 and TRBJ2-3, reads DTGVSQNPRHKITKRGQNVTFRCDPISEHNRLYWYRQTLGQGPEFLTYFQNEAQLEKSRLLSDRFSAERPKGSFSTLEIQRTEQGDSAMYLCASSLGEGGSTDTQYFGPGTRLTVL.

The rearrangement links TRBV4-1 to TRBJ2-7; 7 nucleotides align to TRBD1. The trim removed 0 bases at V and 1 base at J, leaving 9 bases unmatched. This CDR3 contains 17 residues. Per the germline V gene, CDR1 is MGHRA and CDR2 is YSYEKL. The DNA of the CDR3 is TGCGCCAGCAGCCAAGAAGGGGGTCAGGGGGTGTCCTACGAGCAGTACTTC. It encodes CASSQEGGQGVSYEQYF.

This clonotype was picked up a small number of times. The chain joins TRBV5-1 to TRBJ2-7, with TRBD2 identical over 8 bases. This CDR3 is 13 amino acids long. CDR1 and CDR2 (germline): SGHRS, YFSETQ. V gave up 4 bases and J gave up 6 bases; unmatched junction bases: 6. The CDR3 region has the DNA TGCGCCAGCAGCAAGGGACTAGGCGGCGAGCAGTACGTC. Translating gives CASSKGLGGEQYV.

This clonotype was seen a handful of times. This chain joins TRBV18 and TRBJ2-1; D possibly corresponds to TRBD2 (6 bases). Between the trimmed V and J ends, which lost 6 bases and 4 bases, there was a span of 13 bases. The length of the CDR3 is 14 residues. Per germline, CDR1 KGHSH and CDR2 LQKENI. CDR3 residues: CASSRESGYNEQFF. Here the CDR3 DNA reads TGTGCCAGCTCCCGGGAGTCGGGGTACAATGAGCAGTTCTTC.

This clonotype was counted ten times or more. The chain employs TRBV9 and TRBJ2-7; D might be TRBD1 (6 bases). Trimming removed 4 bases at V and 2 bases at J, with 16 bases between. The CDR3 runs 15 residues. Germline assignment: CDR1 SGDLS and CDR2 YYNGEE. The CDR3 region is CASSPGAGATYEQYV. The DNA for the CDR3 is TGTGCCAGCAGCCCCGGGGCAGGGGCCACCTACGAGCAGTACGTC.

The chain employs TRBV6-6 and TRBJ1-5; D is unresolved. V lost 5 bases to trimming and J lost 3 bases, with 8 bases between them. Germline CDR1 MNHNY, CDR2 SVGAGI (reference sequence). The CDR3 spans 13 residues. The CDR3 DNA reads TGTGCCAGCAGTGTCGAATCCAATCAGCCCCAGCATTTT. It encodes CASSVESNQPQHF.

Written as DNA, the CDR3 is TGTGCCAGCAGTGGACTATGGTACAATGAGCAGTTCTTC. The encoded protein is CASSGLWYNEQFF. V and J are TRBV25-1 and TRBJ2-1, with D possibly being TRBD2 (5 bases). With 4 bases removed from V and 4 bases from J, the gap between germline ends came to 8 bases. This CDR3 spans 13 amino acids. Germline-derived CDR1 and CDR2 are MGHDK and SYGVNS.

The chain has TRBV9 and TRBJ1-2; D uncertain. The CDR3 has 14 amino acids. The V end was cut by 0 bases, the J end by 2 bases, with 8 bases between. Germline V CDR1 and CDR2: SGDLS, YYNGEE. CDR3 in amino acids: CASSVGGRNYGYTF. The DNA for the CDR3 is TGTGCCAGCAGCGTAGGAGGAAGGAACTATGGCTACACCTTC.

In this sample, this clonotype turned up a few times. The rearrangement uses TRBV7-8 and TRBJ1-1; D uncertain. Germline assignment: CDR1 SGHVS and CDR2 FQNEAQ. This CDR3 comprises 15 residues. Trimming left V 4 bases short and J 1 base short, with 13 bases between. The CDR3: CASSSPELTNTEAFF. The CDR3 DNA sequence: TGTGCCAGCAGCTCCCCAGAGCTCACGAACACTGAAGCTTTCTTT.

The chain employs TRBV29-1 and TRBJ2-7; 11 bases match TRBD2. Germline V gives CDR1 SQVTM, CDR2 ANQGSEA. Losses at the gene ends were 4 bases for V and 2 bases for J; bases not matched to a gene: 1. The CDR3 length is 13 residues. The CDR3, as DNA: TGCAGCGTTGGGGGACTAGCGGCCTACGAGCAGTACTTC. Translating gives CSVGGLAAYEQYF.

The count of this clonotype is one. The CDR3 is CASSQRTGGAAGYTF. The CDR3 DNA is TGCGCCAGCAGCCAAAGGACAGGGGGCGCGGCTGGCTACACCTTC. V gene TRBV4-3 combines with J gene TRBJ1-2; 11 nucleotides line up with TRBD1. CDR1 is LGHNA, CDR2 YSLEER, per germline. Unmatched junction bases numbered 6, after V lost 2 bases and J lost 7 bases. The CDR3 is made up of 15 amino acids.

In its sample, this clonotype was seen many times. The chain carries TRBV6-2 or TRBV6-3 and TRBJ2-3; possibly TRBD1 or TRBD2 for D (5 bases each). The CDR3 is made up of 14 amino acids. Trimming left V 2 bases short and J 6 bases short, with 12 bases between. The germline V gene has CDR1 MNHEY and CDR2 SVGEGT. The CDR3 sequence is CASSYRLGRDTQYF. The CDR3 nucleotides read TGTGCCAGCAGTTACCGGTTGGGACGGGATACGCAGTATTTT.

The chain joins TRBV4-2 to TRBJ2-5, with 10 bases matching TRBD2. There are 17 residues in the CDR3. The V gene end was trimmed by 0 bases and the J gene end by 2 bases; junction bases not matched to a gene: 6. The germline V gene encodes CDR1 LGHNA and CDR2 YNFKEQ. This CDR3 is CASSQDLLAGAQETQYF. In DNA form, the CDR3 reads TGTGCCAGCAGCCAAGATCTTCTAGCGGGGGCACAAGAGACCCAGTACTTC.